This T cell receptor (beta chain) came from a study of T cell responses to AZD1222 COVID-19 vaccine. Study information: Analyses pooled second doses at about 4 or about 12 weeks.

TCRdb's table, derived via immunoSEQ multiplex PCR, lists solely in-frame clones and lacks some. In the table there are roughly 100,000 clones, about 89% of which are singletons. Comments on this clone: Its specificity is unknown.

Germline-derived CDR1 and CDR2 are MGHDK and SYGVNS. The CDR3 has 14 amino acids. J gave up 4 bases and V 6 bases, and 4 bases lay outside the gene matches. Points from the study as a whole: Recipients of two AZD1222 doses showed rising Spike-specific TCR breadth and depth.

This receptor was identified in an adult in good health. The chain is built from TRBV25-1 and TRBJ2-1, with TRBD2 matching 9 bases. The sample in question was peripheral blood, obtained on day 0 of AZD1222 vaccination. CDR3 protein: CASRTAGGYNEQFF. The CDR3 region has the DNA TGTGCCAGCAGGACAGCGGGGGGATACAATGAGCAGTTCTTC.